This record looks at one TCR beta chain sequence and its context. The target of this receptor is not known. No much larger clone is present one base from it, and per-base qualities are unavailable. Using the deep immunoSEQ assay, multiplex PCR amplified TCR CDR3 regions from genomic DNA. Extracted genomic DNA from each cell subset was distributed evenly across all wells of several immunoSEQ 96-well plates, and each plate was treated as a replicate. For sorted subsets, each replicate PCR was loaded with approximately 0.2 ug genomic DNA, equivalent to 25,000 to 35,000 T cell genomes. Purified libraries were measured with a Qubit 3.0 fluorometer, size-checked on a Bioanalyzer 2100, and measured again with the KAPA Library Quantification kit. Every immunoSEQ 96-well plate was sequenced on a separate single-read 150-cycle Illumina NextSeq 550 flow cell. From the authors' description of their analysis: The immunoSEQ output contained only junctional sequences without quality scores, so filtering could not match that applied to full-length reads. Sequences were annotated with PyIR, a Python wrapper for IgBLAST v1.9, using IMGT germline references to assign V/J genes and CDR3. Reads were filtered out if the reads had weak V/J assignments (E-value above 1e-6), no CDR3, stop codons, out-of-frame junctions, or ambiguous translated residues. V3J clonotypes were defined as sequences sharing the same inferred V gene, J gene, and CDR3 amino acid sequence. To compute the percentage overlap between repertoires, the number of shared unique clonotypes was divided by the size of the smaller repertoire. Three approaches were used to assess repertoire richness: RTK rarefaction, the Chao1 estimator, and Recon v2.1 estimates of unobserved clonotypes. Generation probabilities for all TCRbeta clonotypes obtained by the gDNA method from several donors were computed using OLGA. TCRdb took over this immuneACCESS table, retaining in-frame rearrangements with V and J assigned. Such tables are incomplete; in checked studies, under half of the missing clones stem from an unresolved V gene, and the remainder is unexplained. V, J and clone size reflect that table, while D and trimming were determined from the DNA. The sample table lists about 990,000 clones, around 78% of them with a count of one. Roughly 0.62% of the sample rests with the top ten.

These data belong to a study of shared clonotypes between healthy human individuals (dated by TCRdb to 2018 to 2021). Study-wide context: The cohort included a few men and two women between 18 and 49 years of age. For each donor, three plates each were used for CD4 naive and CD4 memory, two plates were used for CD8 naive, and one plate was used for CD8 memory. The study deeply sequenced blood TCR repertoires of about 5 healthy adults to estimate repertoire size and the extent of clonotype sharing between individuals. Different laboratories and diverse techniques were used to prepare libraries and sequence TCR repertoires, to increase sequencing depth and limit assay-specific biases. Leukapheresis yielded between about 0.85 and 9 billion PBMCs per donor. Overall results and qualifications from the work: When several donors were compared, the shared fraction of clonotypes was about 5% for naive CD4, around 3.6% for naive CD8, about 2.4% for memory CD4, and approximately 0.4% for memory CD8. Sampling was restricted to blood, and TCR repertoires in tissue are likely to differ from TCR repertoires in blood. Higher generation probabilities were observed for clonotypes shared by all four sorted-subset donors than for non-shared clonotypes. Because the study included a small number of donors, the genetic and exposure-history diversity represented was limited. Rarefaction of sorted-subset datasets indicated incomplete sequencing despite the large sequencing depth. Larger estimated clonotype richness was generally found for naive subsets than for memory subsets. Pairwise subsampling led to the expectation that sequencing depth would affect the degree of clonotype sharing among donors.

Donors were healthy HIV-negative adults with no recently reported acute infections or vaccinations. Every donor was a Caucasian adult living in Nashville, Tennessee, USA. CD4+ T cells were enriched by magnetic negative selection, after which naive cells were positively selected on CD45RA and the negative fraction was taken as the memory subset. Blood was collected by leukapheresis, and PBMCs were isolated by Ficoll-Histopaque density gradient centrifugation and then cryopreserved in liquid nitrogen vapor phase. Purity and quantity of every magnetically sorted T cell population were checked by analytical flow cytometry. Genomic DNA was isolated from every sorted fraction and measured by UV absorbance on a Nanodrop 2000c. Material: memory CD4+ T cells from PBMCs. In light of the paper, this sample's cell subset or site label describes: CD45RA-negative fraction. The receptor was isolated from a man aged 18 to 35 in good health. Some clones in this sample may be carry-over from other donors' samples.

The CDR3 region: CASSYSYIMGTNGYTF. DNA sequence: TGTGCCAGCAGTTACTCGTATATCATGGGAACGAATGGCTACACCTTC. Recombination joined TRBV6-6 with TRBJ1-2; no D gene can be assigned with confidence. In the germline V gene (reference sequence), CDR1 corresponds to MNHNY and CDR2 to SVGAGI. The V end loses 0 bases and the J end loses 6 bases, and a stretch of 17 bases separates them. Reading from cysteine to phenylalanine, the CDR3 counts 16 amino acids. Kept here is only the CDR3 DNA, which spans 48 bases and is read in frame from base 1.